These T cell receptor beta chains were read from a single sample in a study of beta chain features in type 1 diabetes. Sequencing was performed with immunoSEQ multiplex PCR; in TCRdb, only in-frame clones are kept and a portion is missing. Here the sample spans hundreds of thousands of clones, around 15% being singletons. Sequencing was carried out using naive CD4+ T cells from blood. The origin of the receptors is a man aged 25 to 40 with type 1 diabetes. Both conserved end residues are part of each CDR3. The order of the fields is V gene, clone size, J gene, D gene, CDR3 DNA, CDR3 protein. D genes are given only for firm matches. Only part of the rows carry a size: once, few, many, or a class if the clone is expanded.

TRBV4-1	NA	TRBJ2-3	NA	TGCGCCAGCAGCCAAGCCGGGAGTAGGGCAGATACGCAGTATTTT	CASSQAGSRADTQYF
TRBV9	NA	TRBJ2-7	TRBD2	TGTGCCAGCAGCGCCGAGCTAGCGGAGGGTTTTAAGCAGTACTTC	CASSAELAEGFKQYF
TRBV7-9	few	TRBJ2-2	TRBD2	TGTGCCAGCAGCCGAGAGGGACTAGCGGAAAGGAAGACCGGGGAGCTGTTTTTT	CASSREGLAERKTGELFF
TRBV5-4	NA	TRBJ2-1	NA	TGTGCCAGCAGCTTTCAGGGGTATGAGCAGTTCTTC	CASSFQGYEQFF
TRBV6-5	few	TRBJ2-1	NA	TGTGCCAGCCTGGAGTTCTTATACAATGAGCAGTTCTTC	CASLEFLYNEQFF
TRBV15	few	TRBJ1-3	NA	TGTGCCACCAGCAGAGGCCTACGAGACTCTGGAAACACCATATATTTT	CATSRGLRDSGNTIYF
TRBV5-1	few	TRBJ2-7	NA	TGCGCCAGCAGCCAACCAGGGAACGAGCAGTACTTC	CASSQPGNEQYF
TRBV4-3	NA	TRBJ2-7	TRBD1	TGCGCCAGCAGCCTCGGGACAGGTCCATCCTACGAGCAGTACTTC	CASSLGTGPSYEQYF
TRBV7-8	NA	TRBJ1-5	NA	TGTGCCAGCAGCCTTGGACTGCCCAGGGGGCCCCAGCATTTT	CASSLGLPRGPQHF
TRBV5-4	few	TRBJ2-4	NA	TGTGCCAGCAGCTTTCTTTACAGGGAGGGCAAAAACATTCAGTACTTC	CASSFLYREGKNIQYF
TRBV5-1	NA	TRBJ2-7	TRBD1	TGCGCCAGCAGCTTGGGACAGGGGTCCTACGAGCAGTACTTC	CASSLGQGSYEQYF
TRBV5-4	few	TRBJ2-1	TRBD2	TGTGCCAGCAGCTTGGACAATGGCGGGAGAAATGAGCAGTTCTTC	CASSLDNGGRNEQFF
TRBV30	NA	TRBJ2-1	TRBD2	TGTGCCTGGAGTCCCCCAGCGGGAGGGCAGTTCTTC	CAWSPPAGGQFF
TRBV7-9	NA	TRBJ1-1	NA	TGTGCCAGCAGCTTACGAAGGGGCGTGTTGGTTGAAGCTTTCTTT	CASSLRRGVLVEAFF
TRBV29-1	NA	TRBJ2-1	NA	TGCAGCGTCGGGACTCTCGAGGGGAATGAGCAGTTCTTC	CSVGTLEGNEQFF
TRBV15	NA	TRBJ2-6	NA	TGTGCCACCAGCAGAGATTACGAGGTATCTGGGGCCAACGTCCTGACTTTC	CATSRDYEVSGANVLTF
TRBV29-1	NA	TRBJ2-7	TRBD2	TGCAGCGTTTCCCCTAGCGGGAGACACGAGCAGTACTTC	CSVSPSGRHEQYF
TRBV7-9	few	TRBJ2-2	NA	TGTGCCAGCAGCTTACTCGGGGAGCTGTTTTTT	CASSLLGELFF
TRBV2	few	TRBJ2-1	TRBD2	TGTGCCAGCATTCAAGGGCTAGCGGGAGGGAGTGAGCAGTTCTTC	CASIQGLAGGSEQFF
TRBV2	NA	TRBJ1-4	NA	TGTGCCACTGTAGGACAACTTGCAACTAATGAAAAACTGTTTTTT	CATVGQLATNEKLFF